The clone carrying this TCR beta chain was seen more than once but under ten times. What it binds is not known. Unmatched junction bases numbered 6, after V lost 4 bases and J lost 7 bases. Germline CDR1 and CDR2: SGHRS and YFSETQ. This CDR3 comprises 14 residues. Some clones are missing from TCRdb's copy, which holds only in-frame ones; the method was immunoSEQ multiplex PCR. The table lists fewer than 10,000 clones, roughly four fifths of them singletons. Sample time point: cycle 4 day 1 (C4D1), after less than 7 weeks of nivolumab. Brentuximab vedotin exposure varied, and every patient relapsed after autologous stem cell transplantation. Magnetic negative selection, applied to thawed PBMCs, was used to isolate the CD8+ T cells. The sample belongs to a study of PD-1 blockade in classical Hodgkin lymphoma. General study findings and limits: Baseline TCR diversity was reportedly lower in newly diagnosed patients than in healthy donors. It was reported as lower still in relapsed/refractory patients. Patients excluded were those beginning nivolumab under 1 year after ASCT.

The rearrangement links TRBV5-1 to TRBJ2-7; 12 nucleotides line up with TRBD2. Sequenced here: CD8+ T cells from blood, sampled before the fourth cycle of nivolumab. This receptor was taken from a human donor with classical Hodgkin lymphoma. CDR3 coding DNA: TGCGCCAGCAGCAGGGGACTAGCGGGCTTTGAGCAGTACTTC. This translates into CASSRGLAGFEQYF.